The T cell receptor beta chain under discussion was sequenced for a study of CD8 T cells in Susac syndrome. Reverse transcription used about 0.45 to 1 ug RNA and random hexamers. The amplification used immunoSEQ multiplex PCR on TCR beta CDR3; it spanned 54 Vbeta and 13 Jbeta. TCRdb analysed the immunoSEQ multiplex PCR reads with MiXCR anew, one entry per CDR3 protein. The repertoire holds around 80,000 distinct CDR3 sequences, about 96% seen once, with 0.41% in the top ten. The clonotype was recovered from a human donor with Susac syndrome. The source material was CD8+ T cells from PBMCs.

CDR3 nucleotide sequence: TGCAGCGCCCAGGGATGGGGTATGGGGTCTGAAGCTTTCTTT. Its protein is CSAQGWGMGSEAFF. The chain couples TRBV29-1 to TRBJ1-1; possibly TRBD1 for D (5 bases). CDR3 length: 14 amino acids. The V gene's germline CDR1 is SQVTM and CDR2 ANQGSEA. V was trimmed by 7 bases and J by 6 bases, leaving 21 bases between them.